Given below is one T cell receptor beta chain in context. Its target is not known. These data belong to a study of siplizumab effects on memory and regulatory T cells. Study-level points and caveats: The apparent diversity of naive T cells exceeded that of memory cells, and naive T cells seemed to make a major contribution to the alloresponse. Left unconfirmed was the suppressive function of proliferating Tregs from siplizumab cultures.

Repertoires were generated with immunoSEQ multiplex PCR, while TCRdb's copy carries only in-frame clones and drops some. This sample has about 100,000 clones, with 75% to 95% found just once. Sequencing used CD4+ T cells sorted from blood. The receptor's source is a human donor in good health.

The CDR3 here is CASSQEGGGADTEAFF. As DNA, the CDR3 is TGTGCCAGCAGCCAAGAGGGAGGGGGGGCCGACACTGAAGCTTTCTTT. The V and J genes are TRBV4-2 and TRBJ1-1; weak D call: TRBD1 (6 bases). Trimming stripped 0 bases from V and 3 bases from J, with 14 bases between. Per the germline V gene, CDR1 is LGHNA and CDR2 is YNFKEQ. The CDR3 covers 16 residues.